This TCR beta chain emerged from a study of response to subunit inactivated influenza vaccine. One entry per CDR3 protein results from TCRdb running MiXCR on the RT-PCR reads. The table includes roughly 570,000 distinct CDR3 sequences, over 10% detected once. Study-wide findings and caveats: It was suggested by the authors that few new T cells are recruited by each seasonal influenza vaccination.

This CDR3 spans 15 amino acids. V shed 5 bases and J shed 4 bases, with 15 bases lying between them. A remark on this clonotype: Its specificity is not known.

Here the sequenced sample was PBMCs from blood, taken around seven weeks after vaccination. The TCR comes from a man between 50 and 59 years old who received an inactivated influenza vaccine. The chain combines TRBV12-3 or TRBV12-4 with TRBJ1-3; a possible D gene is TRBD1 (6 bases). This CDR3 is CASSHVSGEGNTIYF. The DNA for the CDR3 is TGTGCCAGCAGTCACGTTTCAGGGGAAGGAAACACCATATATTTT.